One T cell receptor beta chain is described in this entry. The target antigen is unknown. This entry is derived from a study of shared clonotypes between healthy human individuals. Study results and limitations: Unshared clonotypes carried lower generation probabilities than those common to all four donors. How much donors shared clonotypes was expected to be affected by sequencing depth.

CD45RO-negative, CCR7-selected cells formed the naive CD8 fraction, which excluded terminally differentiated effector memory CD45RA+ cells. Caucasian adults residing in Nashville, Tennessee made up all the donors. On sorted subsets, replicate PCRs used about 180 ng DNA, or tens of thousands of T cell genomes. Repertoires were generated with immunoSEQ multiplex PCR, while TCRdb's copy carries only in-frame clones and drops some. The sample shows roughly 2.1 million clones, about 92% of them seen only once. The CDR3 contains 13 residues. Germline V gives CDR1 SQVTM, CDR2 ANQGSEA. The ends were cut back, 7 bases at V and 6 bases at J, with 19 bases in the middle.

This sequence joins TRBV29-1 and TRBJ2-7; D is possibly TRBD1 (6 bases). The sequence came from a man aged 18 to 29 in good health. Some clones in this sample may be carry-over from other donors' samples. Sequencing input: naive CD8+ T cells from PBMCs. As DNA, the CDR3 is TGCAGCGCGGCCGAGACAGGATCCCCCGAGCAGTACTTC. Its translation is CSAAETGSPEQYF.